Listed below are T cell receptor beta chains from one sample, sequenced in a study of shared clonotypes between healthy human individuals. The protocol was immunoSEQ multiplex PCR, while the TCRdb copy is restricted to in-frame clones and leaves out a portion. The profile shows about 2 million clones, around 95% of them singletons. Material: naive CD4+ T cells sorted from blood. The receptors were gathered from a man between 18 and 29 years old in good health. Both conserved end residues are part of each CDR3. D genes are given only for firm matches. For some rows the clone size is stated as once, few or many, or as a class when expanded; others skip it.

abundance: -
v_gene: TRBV2
j_gene: TRBJ1-1
d_gene: -
CDR3nt: TGTGCCGGCCACAGAGAGACGAACACTGAAGCTTTCTTT
CDR3aa: CAGHRETNTEAFF

abundance: -
v_gene: TRBV30
j_gene: TRBJ2-5
d_gene: -
CDR3nt: TGTGCCTGGAGTGCCGGGGGACAAGAGACCCAGTACTTC
CDR3aa: CAWSAGGQETQYF

abundance: -
v_gene: TRBV4-1
j_gene: TRBJ2-2
d_gene: TRBD2
CDR3nt: TGCGCCAGCAGGAAGGAGGCTAGCGGATTTTCCACCGGGGAGCTGTTTTTT
CDR3aa: CASRKEASGFSTGELFF

abundance: -
v_gene: TRBV19
j_gene: TRBJ1-5
d_gene: -
CDR3nt: TGTGCCAGTAGTATACAGGGCGGGCAGCCCCAGCATTTT
CDR3aa: CASSIQGGQPQHF

abundance: -
v_gene: TRBV10-2
j_gene: TRBJ1-2
d_gene: TRBD1
CDR3nt: TGCGCCAGCAAGGGGGCAGGTGGCTACACCTTC
CDR3aa: CASKGAGGYTF

abundance: many
v_gene: TRBV6-5
j_gene: TRBJ2-7
d_gene: TRBD1
CDR3nt: TGTGCCAGCACCGGACAGGGTTCGGGCGAGCAGTACTTC
CDR3aa: CASTGQGSGEQYF

abundance: -
v_gene: TRBV11-2
j_gene: TRBJ1-1
d_gene: TRBD1
CDR3nt: TGTGCCAGCAGAGCCACAGGGGGCACTGAAGCTTTCTTT
CDR3aa: CASRATGGTEAFF

abundance: -
v_gene: TRBV6-5
j_gene: TRBJ2-1
d_gene: -
CDR3nt: TGTGCCAGCAGCCCCGACATACAGTTCTACAATGAGCAGTTCTTC
CDR3aa: CASSPDIQFYNEQFF

abundance: once
v_gene: TRBV10-2
j_gene: TRBJ2-4
d_gene: TRBD2
CDR3nt: TGCGCCAGCAGTGAGTCGAACGGGAGGGCGGCCAAAAACATTCAGTACTTC
CDR3aa: CASSESNGRAAKNIQYF

abundance: -
v_gene: TRBV13
j_gene: TRBJ2-1
d_gene: TRBD2
CDR3nt: TGTGCCAGCAGCTTAGTAGGGCTAGCGGGAAGCAATGAGCAGTTCTTC
CDR3aa: CASSLVGLAGSNEQFF

abundance: -
v_gene: TRBV7-9
j_gene: TRBJ1-1
d_gene: TRBD1
CDR3nt: TGTGCCAGCAGCTTACATCAGGGGGCCCGGAACACTGAAGCTTTCTTT
CDR3aa: CASSLHQGARNTEAFF

abundance: -
v_gene: TRBV30
j_gene: TRBJ1-1
d_gene: TRBD1
CDR3nt: TGTGCCTGGAACCGGGACAGAGAAGCTTTCTTT
CDR3aa: CAWNRDREAFF

abundance: -
v_gene: TRBV6-1
j_gene: TRBJ2-1
d_gene: TRBD1
CDR3nt: TGTGCCAGCAGTGAAAGGGCAGGGGGAATTTACTCCTACAATGAGCAGTTCTTC
CDR3aa: CASSERAGGIYSYNEQFF

abundance: -
v_gene: TRBV2
j_gene: TRBJ2-7
d_gene: TRBD2
CDR3nt: TGTGCCATCATTTTTAGCGGGATGGGGCACGAGCAGTACTTC
CDR3aa: CAIIFSGMGHEQYF

abundance: -
v_gene: TRBV28
j_gene: TRBJ2-2
d_gene: TRBD1
CDR3nt: TGTGCCAGCAGCCACTTACGGGGACAGGGGGTATATGACACCGGGGAGCTGTTTTTT
CDR3aa: CASSHLRGQGVYDTGELFF

abundance: few
v_gene: TRBV7-9
j_gene: TRBJ1-2
d_gene: -
CDR3nt: TGTGCCAGCAGCTTAGAGGGTAACTATGGCTACACCTTC
CDR3aa: CASSLEGNYGYTF

abundance: -
v_gene: TRBV5-8
j_gene: TRBJ2-7
d_gene: TRBD2
CDR3nt: TGTGCCAGCAGCTGGGAGGGGCACGAGCAGTACTTC
CDR3aa: CASSWEGHEQYF

abundance: -
v_gene: TRBV10-3
j_gene: TRBJ2-2
d_gene: -
CDR3nt: TGTGCCATCAGTGAGAAGGGCGCCCGAAACACCGGGGAGCTGTTTTTT
CDR3aa: CAISEKGARNTGELFF

abundance: -
v_gene: TRBV6-1
j_gene: TRBJ2-3
d_gene: -
CDR3nt: TGTGCCAGCAGTGGGGGACAAGGAGAGTACGCAGATACGCAGTATTTT
CDR3aa: CASSGGQGEYADTQYF

abundance: -
v_gene: TRBV10-3
j_gene: TRBJ1-4
d_gene: -
CDR3nt: TGTGCCATCGGGCGTGGGAAAAATGAAAAACTGTTTTTT
CDR3aa: CAIGRGKNEKLFF

abundance: -
v_gene: TRBV28
j_gene: TRBJ2-7
d_gene: -
CDR3nt: TGTGCCAGCAGAACCGGGACTGCCGCCTTCGAGCAGTACTTC
CDR3aa: CASRTGTAAFEQYF

abundance: once
v_gene: TRBV10-1
j_gene: TRBJ2-7
d_gene: -
CDR3nt: TGCGCCAGCAGTGATGGGCAGTCCTACGAGCAGTACTTC
CDR3aa: CASSDGQSYEQYF

abundance: -
v_gene: TRBV6-6
j_gene: TRBJ1-1
d_gene: -
CDR3nt: TGTGCCAGCAGTTACAAGGACCCTGCTGGAGCTTTCTTT
CDR3aa: CASSYKDPAGAFF

abundance: -
v_gene: TRBV28
j_gene: TRBJ1-1
d_gene: -
CDR3nt: TGTGCCAGCAGTACCGGGACAAAGAACACTGAAGCTTTCTTT
CDR3aa: CASSTGTKNTEAFF

abundance: once
v_gene: TRBV5-1
j_gene: TRBJ1-5
d_gene: -
CDR3nt: TGCGCCAGCGCACCAGGGGCTGGGAGCAATCAGCCCCAGCATTTT
CDR3aa: CASAPGAGSNQPQHF

abundance: -
v_gene: TRBV2
j_gene: TRBJ2-2
d_gene: TRBD1
CDR3nt: TGTGCCAGCAGGATTCCGGGACAGCTAGGGGTCAGGGAGCTGTTTTTT
CDR3aa: CASRIPGQLGVRELFF

abundance: -
v_gene: TRBV6-5
j_gene: TRBJ2-1
d_gene: -
CDR3nt: TGTGCCAGCAGTTACTCGGGAAAATACAATGAGCAGTTCTTC
CDR3aa: CASSYSGKYNEQFF

abundance: -
v_gene: TRBV21-1
j_gene: TRBJ1-5
d_gene: -
CDR3nt: TGTGCCAGCAGCATAACTTGCCATAACAGGCGAACCCTCAATCAGCCCCAGCATTTT
CDR3aa: CASSITCHNRRTLNQPQHF

abundance: -
v_gene: TRBV5-6
j_gene: TRBJ2-6
d_gene: TRBD1
CDR3nt: TGTGCCAGCAGCTCCCGGACAGGGTCAGGTGTCCTGACTTTC
CDR3aa: CASSSRTGSGVLTF

abundance: -
v_gene: TRBV7-2
j_gene: TRBJ1-1
d_gene: -
CDR3nt: TGTGCCAGCAGCTTAGCGACAGGAATGAACACTGAAGCTTTCTTT
CDR3aa: CASSLATGMNTEAFF

abundance: -
v_gene: TRBV5-1
j_gene: TRBJ1-1
d_gene: -
CDR3nt: TGCGCCAGCAGCGTGGACGGTCTGAACACTGAAGCTTTCTTT
CDR3aa: CASSVDGLNTEAFF

abundance: -
v_gene: TRBV7-2
j_gene: TRBJ2-7
d_gene: TRBD2
CDR3nt: TGTGCCAGCAGCCTGGCTGGACTAGCCTACGAGCAGTACTTC
CDR3aa: CASSLAGLAYEQYF

abundance: -
v_gene: TRBV5-6
j_gene: TRBJ2-2
d_gene: TRBD1
CDR3nt: TGTGCCAGCAGCGCGACAGGGGGCACCACCGGGGAGCTGTTTTTT
CDR3aa: CASSATGGTTGELFF

abundance: -
v_gene: TRBV27
j_gene: TRBJ1-6
d_gene: -
CDR3nt: TGTGCCAGCAGTTTCCAACAGTTTAATTCACCCCTCCACTTT
CDR3aa: CASSFQQFNSPLHF

abundance: -
v_gene: TRBV28
j_gene: TRBJ1-1
d_gene: TRBD1
CDR3nt: TGTGCCAGCAACACAGGGGGCAGGAGCACTGAAGCTTTCTTT
CDR3aa: CASNTGGRSTEAFF

abundance: -
v_gene: TRBV13
j_gene: TRBJ1-2
d_gene: -
CDR3nt: TGTGCCAGCAGCTTAGTGCGCGATGAGGGACTATATGGCTACACCTTC
CDR3aa: CASSLVRDEGLYGYTF

abundance: -
v_gene: TRBV5-1
j_gene: TRBJ2-7
d_gene: TRBD1
CDR3nt: TGCGCCAGCAGTCTCGAGGGACAGGGTTCCTACGAGCAGTACTTC
CDR3aa: CASSLEGQGSYEQYF

abundance: -
v_gene: TRBV18
j_gene: TRBJ1-2
d_gene: -
CDR3nt: TGTGCCAGCTCACTTTTGTTGGACCTCAACTATGGCTACACCTTC
CDR3aa: CASSLLLDLNYGYTF

abundance: -
v_gene: TRBV27
j_gene: TRBJ2-7
d_gene: -
CDR3nt: TGTGCCAGCAGGCGGACGGAAAGCTCCTACGAGCAGTACTTC
CDR3aa: CASRRTESSYEQYF

abundance: -
v_gene: TRBV5-1
j_gene: TRBJ1-3
d_gene: TRBD1
CDR3nt: TGCGCCAGCAGCTTGGAGGGACAGAGCTCTGGAAACACCATATATTTT
CDR3aa: CASSLEGQSSGNTIYF

abundance: -
v_gene: TRBV19
j_gene: TRBJ2-5
d_gene: -
CDR3nt: TGTGCCAGTAGTATAGTTACCGGGTCCCCGATGGAGACCCAGTACTTC
CDR3aa: CASSIVTGSPMETQYF